This T cell receptor beta chain was recovered during a study of blood T cell repertoires in COVID-19 (dated by TCRdb to 2018 to 2020). A note on the overall study: Samples from collaborators originated in the United States, Italy and Spain and spanned both the acute and convalescent phases of COVID-19. The material from the prospective study consisted of cDNA or gDNA derived from T cells, B-cell-depleted T cells, or PBMCs. The dataset comprised deeply sampled blood TCRbeta repertoires from subjects exposed to, actively infected with, or recovered from COVID-19. A freely available public database, intended as a resource for researchers studying the immune response to SARS-CoV-2, is where the repertoires were released. The samples were drawn from the first 160 participants of the ongoing ImmuneRACE study and from 950 to 1,500 subjects provided by 6 global collaborators. Sample metadata almost always included a de-identified subject ID, COVID-19 status, age in years and sex. Where available, HLA class I and class II types were obtained from metadata supplied by the sample provider rather than from assay-based typing.

Study-wide conclusions, independent of this receptor: The amount of clinical and demographic metadata varied by source and participant and was provided uncurated.

The collaborating institutions used their own protocols to collect whole blood in K2EDTA tubes. For TCRbeta analysis, collaborator samples were shipped as frozen whole blood, as isolated PBMCs, or as DNA extracted from either sample type. Looking up the germline V gene yields CDR1 SGHTA and CDR2 FQGNSA. Its CDR3 holds 14 amino acids, cysteine through phenylalanine. CDR3 DNA only is kept here, 42 bases in frame from base 1. V is cut by 1 base and J by 3 bases, and the space between the germline ends is 9 bases. The immunoSEQ Assay, a bias-controlled multiplex PCR, was used to amplify TCRbeta CDR3 regions from genomic DNA. On the study's bioinformatics: Within the assay, amplification of reference gene primers was used to estimate how many nucleated cells each sample contained. Sequence reads were collapsed and filtered to measure the absolute abundance of every unique TCRbeta CDR3 rearrangement. For each sample, productive Simpson clonality was calculated as the square root of Simpson's diversity index across productive rearrangements. TCRdb took over this immuneACCESS table, retaining in-frame rearrangements with V and J assigned. Such tables are incomplete; in checked studies, under half of the missing clones stem from an unresolved V gene, and the remainder is unexplained. V, J and clone size were drawn from that table, and D and trimming were deduced from the DNA. The sample has 25,000 to 30,000 clones on record, 72% of them singletons. Together, the top ten hold 20% to 25% of the sample.

On this clone: Its antigen has not been determined. No much larger clone is present one base from it, and per-base qualities are unavailable.

The TCR originated in a boy aged 2 to 9 with active or convalescent COVID-19. The chain is made from TRBV7-2 and TRBJ2-5; no D gene can be assigned with confidence. Sequenced material: peripheral blood. The DNA sequence reads TGTGCCAGCAGCTTAGGAGCCAAGAAAGAGACCCAGTACTTC. Translated, it reads CASSLGAKKETQYF.